The clone carrying this T cell receptor (beta chain) was detected only a few times. Its specificity is unknown. Naive CD4+ T cells were purified with Tregs depleted by CD25. TCRdb re-called the 5' RACE reads with MiXCR, one entry per CDR3 protein. The profile shows nearly 40,000 distinct CDR3 sequences, 15% to 20% of them singletons. Study-wide points: Tumor memory CD4+ T cell TCR gene usage clustered with blood and lymph node memory CD4+ cells and lymph node naive CD4+ cells. Tumor Tregs overlapped most with tumor, then blood, naive CD4+ cells. Whole repertoires were not studied in the larger cohort, only one V-J beta rearrangement.

Sequencing was done on a sample of naive CD4+ T cells sorted from a lymph node. The subset here: naive CD4+ T cells, CD4+CD45RA+CD25-. The TCR was taken from a female donor with breast cancer.

CDR3 in amino acids: CSASGDRVYEQYF. The CDR3 DNA sequence: TGCAGTGCTAGTGGGGACAGGGTGTACGAGCAGTACTTC. The chain combines TRBV20-1 with TRBJ2-7; 9 bases are shared with TRBD1. In germline, CDR1 is DFQATT, CDR2 SNEGSKA (reference sequence). Trimming at V came to 3 bases and at J to 4 bases, leaving 4 bases not matched to a gene. This CDR3 has 13 amino acids.